This T cell receptor beta chain appears in the sequencing data of a study of T cell repertoires in cytomegalovirus infection. Across the whole study: CMV infection plus the matching HLA type was flagged by public TCR beta signatures.

TCRdb fed the reads into MiXCR, producing one record per CDR3 protein. This repertoire shows roughly 630,000 distinct CDR3 sequences, 20% to 30% found once; its top ten account for 7.5% to 9%. Per the germline V gene, CDR1 is MNHEY and CDR2 is SMNVEV (reference sequence). CDR3 length: 12 amino acids. Trimming removed 10 bases from V and 4 bases from J, with 11 bases in between. This TCR was recovered from a human donor in good health (CMV status not recorded). Some clones in this sample may be carry-over from other donors' samples. The sample taken for sequencing was CD8+ T cells from PBMCs. This chain links TRBV27 with TRBJ2-1; D is unresolved. CDR3 nucleotides: TGTGCCACCAGGACGGTTTACAATGAGCAGTTCTTC. The encoded protein is CATRTVYNEQFF.